Below, one TCR beta chain is given with its context. In the original processing: The authors estimated nucleated cell counts from reference gene primer amplification. Only in-frame clones appear in the TCRdb table, and some are missing; sequencing was by immunoSEQ multiplex PCR. V and J calls and clone size are as listed in that table; D and trimming were resolved from the DNA. The table lists approximately 77,000 clones, 76% of them singletons, with 16% in the top ten. This specimen belongs to a study of blood T cell repertoires in COVID-19. The germline V gene has CDR1 SGHNT and CDR2 YYREEE (reference sequence). V was trimmed by 3 bases and J by 8 bases, leaving 12 bases between them. The length of the CDR3 is 13 residues.

This chain connects TRBV5-4 to TRBJ1-3; no definite D call. The sequenced sample was peripheral blood. This receptor was obtained from a man between 70 and 80 years old with active or convalescent COVID-19. The CDR3 DNA reads as TGTGCCAGCAGCTCGCCTCTTCGGGACACCATATATTTT. Its translation is CASSSPLRDTIYF.